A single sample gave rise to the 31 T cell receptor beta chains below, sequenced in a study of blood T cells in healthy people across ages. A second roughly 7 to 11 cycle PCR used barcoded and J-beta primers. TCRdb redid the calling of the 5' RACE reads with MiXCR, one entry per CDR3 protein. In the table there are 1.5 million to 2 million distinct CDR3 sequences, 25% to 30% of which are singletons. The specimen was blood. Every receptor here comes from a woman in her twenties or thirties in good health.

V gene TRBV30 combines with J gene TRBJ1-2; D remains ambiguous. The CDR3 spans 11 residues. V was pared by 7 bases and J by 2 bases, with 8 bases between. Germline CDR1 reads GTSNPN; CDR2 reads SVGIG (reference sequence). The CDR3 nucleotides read TGTGCCTTCACCCAGAACTATGGCTACACCTTC. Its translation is CAFTQNYGYTF.

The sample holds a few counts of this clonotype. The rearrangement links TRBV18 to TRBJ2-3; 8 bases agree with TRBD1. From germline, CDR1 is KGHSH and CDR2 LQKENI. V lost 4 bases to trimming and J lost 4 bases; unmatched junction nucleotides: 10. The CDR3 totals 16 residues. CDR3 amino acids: CASSLAAGGLSDTQYF. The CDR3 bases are TGTGCCAGCTCACTCGCCGCAGGGGGCTTGTCAGATACGCAGTATTTT.

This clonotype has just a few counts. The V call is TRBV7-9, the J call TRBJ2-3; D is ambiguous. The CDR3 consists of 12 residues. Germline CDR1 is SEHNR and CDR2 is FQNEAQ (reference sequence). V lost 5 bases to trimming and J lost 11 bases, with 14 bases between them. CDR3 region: CASSMEPWGQYF. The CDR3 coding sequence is TGTGCCAGCAGCATGGAACCGTGGGGGCAGTATTTT.

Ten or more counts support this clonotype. As DNA, the CDR3 is TGCGCCAGCAGCTCACCCTCGACTCAAGAGACCCAGTACTTC. Translated: CASSSPSTQETQYF. The genes are TRBV5-1 and TRBJ2-5; D call uncertain. The V end lost 3 bases, the J end lost 2 bases, and 11 bases lay between the germline ends. The CDR3 length is 14 residues. CDR1 SGHRS and CDR2 YFSETQ come from the germline V gene.

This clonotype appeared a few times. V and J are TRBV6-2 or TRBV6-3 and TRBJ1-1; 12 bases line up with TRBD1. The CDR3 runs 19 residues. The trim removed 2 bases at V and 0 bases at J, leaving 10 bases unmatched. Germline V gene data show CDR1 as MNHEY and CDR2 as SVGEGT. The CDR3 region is CASSYGDRGRGILNTEAFF. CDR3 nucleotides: TGTGCCAGCAGTTACGGGGACAGGGGGCGAGGTATTTTGAACACTGAAGCTTTCTTT.

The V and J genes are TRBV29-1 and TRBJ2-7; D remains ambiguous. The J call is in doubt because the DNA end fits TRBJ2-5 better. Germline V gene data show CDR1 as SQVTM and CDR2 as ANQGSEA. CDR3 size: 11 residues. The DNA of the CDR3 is TGCAGCGTAGCGCTAGAAGAGACCCAGTACTTC. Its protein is CSVALEETQYF.

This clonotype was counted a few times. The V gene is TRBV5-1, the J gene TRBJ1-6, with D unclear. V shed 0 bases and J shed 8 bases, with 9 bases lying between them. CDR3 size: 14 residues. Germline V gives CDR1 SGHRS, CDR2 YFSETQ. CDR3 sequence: CASSLGPADSPLHF. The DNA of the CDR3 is TGCGCCAGCAGCTTGGGACCCGCTGATTCACCCCTCCACTTT.

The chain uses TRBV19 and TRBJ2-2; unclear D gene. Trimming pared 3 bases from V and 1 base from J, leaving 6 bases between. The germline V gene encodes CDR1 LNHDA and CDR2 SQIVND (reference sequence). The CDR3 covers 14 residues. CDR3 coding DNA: TGTGCCAGTAGTATCGCTAGGAACACCGGGGAGCTGTTTTTT. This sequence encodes CASSIARNTGELFF.

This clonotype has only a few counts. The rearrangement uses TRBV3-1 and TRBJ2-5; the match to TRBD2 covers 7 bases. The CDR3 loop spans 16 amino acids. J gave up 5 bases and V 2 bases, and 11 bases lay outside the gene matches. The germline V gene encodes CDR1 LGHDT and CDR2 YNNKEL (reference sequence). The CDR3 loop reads CASSQSWGLGGETQYF. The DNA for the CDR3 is TGTGCCAGCAGCCAAAGTTGGGGATTGGGAGGGGAGACCCAGTACTTC.

CDR3 nucleotides: TGTGCCAGCAGTTTAGGCAGGTTGAGGGGCGATACGCAGTATTTT. This gives the protein CASSLGRLRGDTQYF. The chain is built from TRBV28 and TRBJ2-3; D is perhaps TRBD1 or TRBD2 (5 bases each). V was trimmed by 2 bases and J by 6 bases, leaving 15 bases between them. CDR1 and CDR2 (germline): MDHEN, SYDVKM. The CDR3 is 15 amino acids.

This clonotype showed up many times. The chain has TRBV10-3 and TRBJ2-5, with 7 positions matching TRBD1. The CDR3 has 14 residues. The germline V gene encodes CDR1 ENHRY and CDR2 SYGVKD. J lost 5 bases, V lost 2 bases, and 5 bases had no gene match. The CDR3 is CAISEDRDSETQYF. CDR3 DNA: TGTGCCATCAGTGAGGACAGGGATAGTGAGACCCAGTACTTC.

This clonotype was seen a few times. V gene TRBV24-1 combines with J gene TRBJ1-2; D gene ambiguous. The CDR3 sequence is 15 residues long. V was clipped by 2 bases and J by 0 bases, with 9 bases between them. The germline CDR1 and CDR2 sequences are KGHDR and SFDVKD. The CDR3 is CATSDSDRTNYGYTF. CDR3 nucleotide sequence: TGTGCCACCAGTGATTCGGACCGAACTAACTATGGCTACACCTTC.

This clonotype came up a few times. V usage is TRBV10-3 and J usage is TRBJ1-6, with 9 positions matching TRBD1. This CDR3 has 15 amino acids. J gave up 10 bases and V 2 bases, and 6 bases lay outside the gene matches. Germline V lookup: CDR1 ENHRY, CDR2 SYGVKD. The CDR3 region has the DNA TGTGCCATCAGTGAGGAGACAGGGGGTCGGTCACCCCTCCACTTT. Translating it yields CAISEETGGRSPLHF.

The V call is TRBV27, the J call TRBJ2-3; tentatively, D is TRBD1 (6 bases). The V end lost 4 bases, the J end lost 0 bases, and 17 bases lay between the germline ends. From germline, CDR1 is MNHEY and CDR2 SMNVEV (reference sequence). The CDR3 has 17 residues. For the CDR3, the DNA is TGTGCCAGCAGTTCCTCCTTGGGGGCAACGAGCACAGATACGCAGTATTTT. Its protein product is CASSSSLGATSTDTQYF.

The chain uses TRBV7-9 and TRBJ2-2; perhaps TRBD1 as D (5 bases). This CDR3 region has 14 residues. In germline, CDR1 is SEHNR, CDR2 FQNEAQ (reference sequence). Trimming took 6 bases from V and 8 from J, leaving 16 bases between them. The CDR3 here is CASRYQDKPGELFF. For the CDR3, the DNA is TGTGCCAGCAGGTATCAGGACAAGCCTGGGGAGCTGTTTTTT.

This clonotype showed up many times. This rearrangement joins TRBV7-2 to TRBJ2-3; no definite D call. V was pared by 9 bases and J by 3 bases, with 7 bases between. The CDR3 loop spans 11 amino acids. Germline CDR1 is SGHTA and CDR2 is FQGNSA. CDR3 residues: CASSMTDTQYF. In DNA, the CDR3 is TGTGCCAGTAGTATGACAGATACGCAGTATTTT.

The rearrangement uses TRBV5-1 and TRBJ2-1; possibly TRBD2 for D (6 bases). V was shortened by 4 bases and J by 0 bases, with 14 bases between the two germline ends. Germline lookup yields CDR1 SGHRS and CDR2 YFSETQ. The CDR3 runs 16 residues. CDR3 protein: CASSRASESSYNEQFF. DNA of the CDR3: TGCGCCAGCAGCCGGGCTAGCGAGAGCTCCTACAATGAGCAGTTCTTC.

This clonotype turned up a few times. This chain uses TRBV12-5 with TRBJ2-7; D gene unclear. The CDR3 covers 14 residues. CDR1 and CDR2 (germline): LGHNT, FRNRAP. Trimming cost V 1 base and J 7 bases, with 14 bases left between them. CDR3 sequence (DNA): TGTGCTAGTGGTTTGGGAGAGCCGGCTGGTGAGCAGTACTTC. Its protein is CASGLGEPAGEQYF.

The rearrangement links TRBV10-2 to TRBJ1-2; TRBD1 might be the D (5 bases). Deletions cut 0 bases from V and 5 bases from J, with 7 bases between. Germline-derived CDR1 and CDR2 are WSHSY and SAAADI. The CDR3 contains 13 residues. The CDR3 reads CASSESQVYGYTF. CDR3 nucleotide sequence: TGCGCCAGCAGTGAGTCACAGGTTTATGGCTACACCTTC.

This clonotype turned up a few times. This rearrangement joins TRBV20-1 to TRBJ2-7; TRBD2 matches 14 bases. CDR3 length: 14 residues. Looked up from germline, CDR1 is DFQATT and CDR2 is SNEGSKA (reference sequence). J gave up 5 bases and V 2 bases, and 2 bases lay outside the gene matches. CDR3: CSARRGLAGDEQYF. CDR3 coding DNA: TGCAGTGCTAGAAGGGGACTAGCGGGAGACGAGCAGTACTTC.

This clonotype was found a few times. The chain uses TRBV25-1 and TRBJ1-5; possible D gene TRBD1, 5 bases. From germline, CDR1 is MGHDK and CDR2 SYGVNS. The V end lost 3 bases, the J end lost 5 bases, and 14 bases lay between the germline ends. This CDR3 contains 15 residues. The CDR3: CASSDNRGPDQPQHF. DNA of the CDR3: TGTGCCAGCAGTGACAATAGGGGCCCAGATCAGCCCCAGCATTTT.

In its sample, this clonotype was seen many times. DNA of the CDR3: TGCAGTGGAAGGGGGATCACCTACGAGCAGTACTTC. Translating it yields CSGRGITYEQYF. The chain uses TRBV20-1 and TRBJ2-7, with D perhaps matching TRBD1 (6 bases). The CDR3 loop spans 12 amino acids. V lost 7 bases and J lost 2, with 12 bases in between. Germline V gives CDR1 DFQATT, CDR2 SNEGSKA (reference sequence).

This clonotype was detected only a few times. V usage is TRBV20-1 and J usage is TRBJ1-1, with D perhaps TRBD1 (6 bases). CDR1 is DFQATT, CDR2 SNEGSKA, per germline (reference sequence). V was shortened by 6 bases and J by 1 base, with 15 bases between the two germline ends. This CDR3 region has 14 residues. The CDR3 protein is CSAPQGSSNTEAFF. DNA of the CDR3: TGCAGTGCCCCGCAGGGGTCATCGAACACTGAAGCTTTCTTT.

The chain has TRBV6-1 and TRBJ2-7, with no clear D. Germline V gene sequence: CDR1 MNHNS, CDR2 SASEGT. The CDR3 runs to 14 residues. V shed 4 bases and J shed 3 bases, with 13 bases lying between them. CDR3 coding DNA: TGTGCCAGCAGTGCGAAGGACCGAGACTACGAGCAGTACTTC. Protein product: CASSAKDRDYEQYF.

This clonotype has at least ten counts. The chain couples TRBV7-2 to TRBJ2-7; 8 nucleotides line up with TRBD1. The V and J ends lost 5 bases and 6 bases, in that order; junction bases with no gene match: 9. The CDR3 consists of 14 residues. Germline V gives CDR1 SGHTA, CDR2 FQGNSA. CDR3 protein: CASSPGQGSAEQYF. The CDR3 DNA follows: TGTGCCAGCAGCCCAGGACAGGGATCGGCCGAGCAGTACTTC.

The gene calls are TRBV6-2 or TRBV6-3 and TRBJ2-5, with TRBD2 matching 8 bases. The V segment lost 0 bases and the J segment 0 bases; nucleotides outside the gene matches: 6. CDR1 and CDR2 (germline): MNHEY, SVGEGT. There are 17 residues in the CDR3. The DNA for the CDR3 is TGTGCCAGCAGTTACTCCACGCGCGGGGGGTACCAAGAGACCCAGTACTTC. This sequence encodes CASSYSTRGGYQETQYF.

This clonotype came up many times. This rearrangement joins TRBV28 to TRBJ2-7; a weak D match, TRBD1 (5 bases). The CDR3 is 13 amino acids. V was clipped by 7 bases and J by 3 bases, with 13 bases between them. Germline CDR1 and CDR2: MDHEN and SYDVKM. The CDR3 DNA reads TGTGCCAGCACCCCGACAGATTACTACGAGCAGTACTTC. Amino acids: CASTPTDYYEQYF.

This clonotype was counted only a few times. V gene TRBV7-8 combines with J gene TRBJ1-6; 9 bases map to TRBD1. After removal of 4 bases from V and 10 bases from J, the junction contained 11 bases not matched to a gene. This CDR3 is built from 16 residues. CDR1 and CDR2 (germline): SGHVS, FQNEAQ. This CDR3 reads CASSSHRGLERSPLHF. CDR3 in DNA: TGTGCCAGCAGCTCCCACAGGGGGCTGGAGCGATCACCCCTCCACTTT.

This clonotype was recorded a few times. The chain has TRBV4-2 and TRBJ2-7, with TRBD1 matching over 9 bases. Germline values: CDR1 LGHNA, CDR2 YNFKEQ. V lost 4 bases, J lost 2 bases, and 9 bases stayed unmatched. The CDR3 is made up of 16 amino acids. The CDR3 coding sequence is TGTGCCAGCAGCCCAGAGGGACAGGGTACCACCTACGAGCAGTACTTC. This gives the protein CASSPEGQGTTYEQYF.

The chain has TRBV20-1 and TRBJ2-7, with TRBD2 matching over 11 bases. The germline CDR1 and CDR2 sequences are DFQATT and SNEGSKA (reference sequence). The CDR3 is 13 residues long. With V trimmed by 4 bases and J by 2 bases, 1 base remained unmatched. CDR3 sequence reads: CSANSGGAYEQYF. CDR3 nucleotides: TGCAGTGCTAATAGCGGGGGGGCCTACGAGCAGTACTTC.

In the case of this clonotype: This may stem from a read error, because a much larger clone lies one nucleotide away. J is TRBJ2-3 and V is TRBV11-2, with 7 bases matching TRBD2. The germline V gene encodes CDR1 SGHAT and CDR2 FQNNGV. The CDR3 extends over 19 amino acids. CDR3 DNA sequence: TGTGCCAGCAACTTAGATCTCAGAGGGCGGGGGACCCCCACAGATACGCAGTATTTT. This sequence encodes CASNLDLRGRGTPTDTQYF. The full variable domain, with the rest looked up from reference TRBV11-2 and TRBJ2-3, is EAGVAQSPRYKIIEKRQSVAFWCNPISGHATLYWYQQILGQGPKLLIQFQNNGVVDDSQLPKDRFSAERLKGVDSTLKIQPAKLEDSAVYLCASNLDLRGRGTPTDTQYFGPGTRLTVL.